This T cell receptor beta chain was sequenced during a study of Ad26.COV2.S vaccination and SARS-CoV-2 variants. Here immunoSEQ multiplex PCR was the method, and the copy in TCRdb shows in-frame clones only, minus some. The data contain about 480,000 clones, approximately 88% of them singletons. Specified treatment: roughly 18 received Ad26.COV2.S at low or high dose, single or two shots; about 5 received placebo; per-sample allocation not given. Collection of samples fell on day 63 after the first vaccine or placebo injection. Germline lookup yields CDR1 GTSNPN and CDR2 SVGIG (reference sequence). CDR3 length: 15 amino acids. V lost 0 bases, J lost 7 bases, and 18 bases lay in between.

The sample in question was peripheral blood, obtained in a trial of Ad26.COV2.S vaccine versus placebo. The TCR originated in a person between 18 and 65 years old who received the Ad26.COV2.S COVID-19 vaccine or a placebo. The V gene is TRBV30, the J gene TRBJ2-5; the D gene is possibly TRBD2 (6 bases). CDR3 DNA sequence: TGTGCCTGGAGTGTGGGACTCCCCAGTATTGGGACCCAGTACTTC. Protein: CAWSVGLPSIGTQYF. The full variable domain, with the rest looked up from reference TRBV30 and TRBJ2-5, is SQTIHQWPATLVQPVGSPLSLECTVEGTSNPNLYWYRQAAGRGLQLLFYSVGIGQISSEVPQNLSASRPQDRQFILSSKKLLLSDSGFYLCAWSVGLPSIGTQYFGPGTRLLVL.